These 17 T cell receptor beta chains were all obtained from the same sample, sequenced in a study of radiation and T cells in renal cell carcinoma. The assay was immunoSEQ multiplex PCR, and TCRdb's table has in-frame clones only and misses some. This sample yields approximately 85,000 clones, of which 89% are seen a single time; 5.5% to 7% belongs to the top ten. Specified time point: blood 4 weeks post-SBRT, at nephrectomy. Treatment defined: 15 Gy SBRT to primary tumor, nephrectomy 4 weeks later. The sequenced sample was blood, obtained from a patient whose treatment included radiotherapy and nephrectomy. The receptors originated from a woman in her sixties or seventies with renal cell carcinoma.

The V gene is TRBV18, the J gene TRBJ1-5; maybe TRBD1 (6 bases). The V and J ends lost 7 bases and 6 bases respectively, with 13 bases between them. The length of the CDR3 is 13 residues. Germline V gene lookup returns CDR1 KGHSH and CDR2 LQKENI. The CDR3 protein is CASYSGGAQPQHF. The CDR3 DNA reads as TGTGCCAGCTATTCTGGGGGGGCTCAGCCCCAGCATTTT.

The chain carries TRBV19 and TRBJ1-2; TRBD1 is a possible D gene (5 bases). The CDR3 loop spans 12 amino acids. V was clipped by 8 bases and J by 4 bases, with 11 bases between them. Germline CDR1 and CDR2: LNHDA and SQIVND (reference sequence). CDR3 sequence reads: CASYQTAYGYTF. As DNA, the CDR3 is TGTGCCAGTTATCAGACAGCCTATGGCTACACCTTC.

V is TRBV19 and J is TRBJ2-2, with unresolved D. The germline gives CDR1 LNHDA, CDR2 SQIVND (reference sequence). The V end was cut by 2 bases, the J end by 5 bases, with 9 bases between. CDR3 length: 14 amino acids. CDR3: CASSIQRITGELFF. The CDR3 region has the DNA TGTGCCAGTAGTATACAACGTATTACCGGGGAGCTGTTTTTT.

This clone was seen only a few times. The chain has TRBV6-1 and TRBJ1-6; D is possibly TRBD1 (6 bases). The CDR3 consists of 15 residues. Between the trimmed V and J ends, which lost 5 bases and 6 bases, there was a span of 14 bases. Per germline, CDR1 MNHNS and CDR2 SASEGT. In nucleotides, the CDR3 is TGTGCCAGCAGTCAACAGGGTATCGGTAATTCACCCCTCCACTTT. It specifies CASSQQGIGNSPLHF.

The chain carries TRBV9 and TRBJ2-4, with 12 bases matching TRBD1. The V and J ends lost 0 bases and 6 bases, in that order; junction bases with no gene match: 1. The CDR3 length is 15 residues. CDR1 SGDLS and CDR2 YYNGEE come from the germline V gene. This CDR3 reads CASSVEGQGANIQYF. In nucleotides, the CDR3 is TGTGCCAGCAGCGTAGAGGGACAGGGGGCAAACATTCAGTACTTC.

The chain links TRBV5-1 to TRBJ2-7; 7 bases map to TRBD1. The CDR3 contains 13 residues. CDR1 SGHRS and CDR2 YFSETQ come from the germline V gene. V gave up 2 bases and J gave up 4 bases; unmatched junction bases: 3. The chain's CDR3 is CASSLGGWYEQYF. In nucleotides, the CDR3 is TGCGCCAGCAGCTTAGGGGGCTGGTACGAGCAGTACTTC.

The J gene is TRBJ1-5, the V gene TRBV9, with 7 bases aligning to TRBD1. V was clipped by 0 bases and J by 7 bases; unmatched bases: 7. The CDR3 runs 15 residues. The germline V gene has CDR1 SGDLS and CDR2 YYNGEE. CDR3 protein: CASSVGAGGEQPQHF. In DNA form, the CDR3 reads TGTGCCAGCAGCGTAGGGGCAGGGGGTGAACAGCCCCAGCATTTT. Full variable domain (rest looked up from reference TRBV9 and TRBJ1-5): DSGVTQTPKHLITATGQRVTLRCSPRSGDLSVYWYQQSLDQGLQFLIQYYNGEERAKGNILERFSAQQFPDLHSELNLSSLELGDSALYFCASSVGAGGEQPQHFGDGTRLSIL.

This clone was recorded only once. The rearrangement links TRBV6-5 to TRBJ1-2, with 10 nucleotides matching TRBD1. V was pared by 4 bases and J by 4 bases, with 3 bases of the junction left unmatched. This CDR3 comprises 14 residues. Germline loops: CDR1 MNHEY, CDR2 SVGAGI. The CDR3 protein is CASSSGTGVYGYTF. The CDR3 DNA sequence: TGTGCCAGCAGTTCAGGGACAGGGGTCTATGGCTACACCTTC.

The V call is TRBV30, the J call TRBJ2-1; 12 nucleotides line up with TRBD1. Germline V gene lookup returns CDR1 GTSNPN and CDR2 SVGIG (reference sequence). CDR3 length: 14 residues. V lost 3 bases to trimming and J lost 5 bases; unmatched junction nucleotides: 2. CDR3 protein: CAWRGQGADNEQFF. Here the CDR3 DNA reads TGTGCCTGGAGGGGACAGGGGGCCGACAATGAGCAGTTCTTC.

This clone was counted once. The V and J genes are TRBV15 and TRBJ2-3, with D possibly being TRBD2 (5 bases). CDR1 and CDR2 from the germline V gene are LNHNV and YYDKDF (reference sequence). Trimming pared 0 bases from V and 3 bases from J, leaving 10 bases between. This CDR3 contains 15 residues. This CDR3 is CATSRDYEGTDTQYF. The CDR3 region has the DNA TGTGCCACCAGCAGAGATTACGAGGGAACAGATACGCAGTATTTT.

The table lists this clone with a count of one. The CDR3 coding sequence is TGTGCCAGCAGCTTAGCGTCTAGCGGGGGTCTACTCAATGAGCAGTTCTTC. Encoded protein: CASSLASSGGLLNEQFF. This chain connects TRBV7-2 to TRBJ2-1, with 10 bases identical to TRBD2. The germline gives CDR1 SGHTA, CDR2 FQGNSA. The CDR3 has 17 residues. Trimming at V came to 0 bases and at J to 6 bases, leaving 8 bases not matched to a gene.

The gene calls are TRBV5-1 and TRBJ1-4; D is uncertain. Looked up from germline, CDR1 is SGHRS and CDR2 is YFSETQ. The CDR3 totals 15 residues. Trimming left V 1 base short and J 8 bases short, with 15 bases between. CDR3 sequence (DNA): TGCGCCAGCAGCTTGAGGGCAGGTTTTAACGAAAAACTGTTTTTT. Encoded protein: CASSLRAGFNEKLFF.

The J gene is TRBJ1-4, the V gene TRBV5-4; 7 positions match TRBD1. The CDR3 consists of 15 residues. The V gene's germline CDR1 is SGHNT and CDR2 YYREEE (reference sequence). Unmatched junction bases numbered 7, after V lost 4 bases and J lost 4 bases. CDR3 in amino acids: CASSDGTVRNEKLFF. The CDR3 region has the DNA TGTGCCAGCAGCGACGGGACAGTTCGTAATGAAAAACTGTTTTTT.

The chain links TRBV5-6 to TRBJ1-4; D is uncertain. This CDR3 contains 14 residues. The germline V and J ends were trimmed by 0 bases and 0 bases, with 3 bases remaining between them. Germline CDR1 SGHDT, CDR2 YYEEEE. CDR3: CASSLVATNEKLFF. The CDR3 coding sequence is TGTGCCAGCAGCTTGGTGGCAACTAATGAAAAACTGTTTTTT.

The CDR3 spells CAISEFRGRGNQPQHF. In DNA form, the CDR3 reads TGTGCCATCAGTGAGTTCCGGGGGCGCGGCAATCAGCCCCAGCATTTT. The V gene is TRBV10-3, the J gene TRBJ1-5; maybe TRBD1 (6 bases). This CDR3 contains 16 residues. Germline V lookup: CDR1 ENHRY, CDR2 SYGVKD. V gave up 1 base and J gave up 2 bases, with 12 bases separating them.

The chain couples TRBV30 to TRBJ1-2; D may be TRBD1 (6 bases). This CDR3 comprises 13 residues. Germline-derived CDR1 and CDR2 are GTSNPN and SVGIG (reference sequence). Trimming stripped 2 bases from V and 8 bases from J, with 15 bases between. The DNA for the CDR3 is TGTGCCTGGAGTCCCCCGCAGGGGACCGGCTACACCTTC. Encoded protein: CAWSPPQGTGYTF.

The chain employs TRBV4-1 and TRBJ1-4; no definite D call. Trimming removed 4 bases from V and 0 bases from J, with 9 bases in between. Per germline, CDR1 MGHRA and CDR2 YSYEKL. The CDR3 spans 15 residues. Here the CDR3 reads CASSRLAATNEKLFF. The CDR3 coding sequence is TGCGCCAGCAGCCGTCTCGCAGCAACTAATGAAAAACTGTTTTTT.